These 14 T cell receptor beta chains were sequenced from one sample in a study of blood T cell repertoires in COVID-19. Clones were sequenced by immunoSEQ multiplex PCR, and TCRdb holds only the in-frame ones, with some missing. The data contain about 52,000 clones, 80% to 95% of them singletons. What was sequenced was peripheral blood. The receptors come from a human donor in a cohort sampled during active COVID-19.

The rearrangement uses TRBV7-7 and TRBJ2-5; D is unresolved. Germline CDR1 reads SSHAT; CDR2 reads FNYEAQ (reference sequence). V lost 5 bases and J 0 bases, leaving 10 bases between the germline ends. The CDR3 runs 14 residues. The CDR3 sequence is CASSPTSDQETQYF. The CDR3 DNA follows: TGTGCCAGCAGCCCTACGAGCGACCAAGAGACCCAGTACTTC.

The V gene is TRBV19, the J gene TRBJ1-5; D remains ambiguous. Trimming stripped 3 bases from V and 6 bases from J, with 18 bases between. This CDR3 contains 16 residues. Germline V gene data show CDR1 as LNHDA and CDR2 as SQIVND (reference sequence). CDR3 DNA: TGTGCCAGTAGTATTTTTGGCGGCGCAAGACTTCAGCCCCAGCATTTT. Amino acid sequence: CASSIFGGARLQPQHF.

The CDR3 bases are TGTGCCAGCAGTAGCGACGGATCCTACGAGCAGTACTTC. Protein sequence: CASSSDGSYEQYF. The genes are TRBV2 and TRBJ2-7; D not resolved. Per germline, CDR1 SNHLY and CDR2 FYNNEI. The CDR3 covers 13 residues. Between the trimmed V and J ends, which lost 5 bases and 1 base, there was a span of 9 bases.

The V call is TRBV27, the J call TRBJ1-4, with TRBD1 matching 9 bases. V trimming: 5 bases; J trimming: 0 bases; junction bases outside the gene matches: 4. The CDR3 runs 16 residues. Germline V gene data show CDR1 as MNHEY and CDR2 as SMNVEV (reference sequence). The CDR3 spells CASSKQGAATNEKLFF. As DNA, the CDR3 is TGTGCCAGCAGTAAACAGGGGGCGGCAACTAATGAAAAACTGTTTTTT.

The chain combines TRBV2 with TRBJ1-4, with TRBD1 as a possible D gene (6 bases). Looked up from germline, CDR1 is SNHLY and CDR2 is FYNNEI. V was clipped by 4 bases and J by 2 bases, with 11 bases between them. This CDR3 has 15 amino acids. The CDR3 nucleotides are TGTGCCAGCAGTGGTAGCAGGGGTACTAATGAAAAACTGTTTTTT. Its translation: CASSGSRGTNEKLFF. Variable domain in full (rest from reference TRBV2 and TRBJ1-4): EPEVTQTPSHQVTQMGQEVILRCVPISNHLYFYWYRQILGQKVEFLVSFYNNEISEKSEIFDDQFSVERPDGSNFTLKIRSTKLEDSAMYFCASSGSRGTNEKLFFGSGTQLSVL.

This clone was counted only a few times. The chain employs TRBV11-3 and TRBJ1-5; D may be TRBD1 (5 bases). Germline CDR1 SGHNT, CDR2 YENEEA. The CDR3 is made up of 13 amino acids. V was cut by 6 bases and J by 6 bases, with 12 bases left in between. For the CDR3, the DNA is TGTGCCAGCAGGGGGGACTCCCTTCAGCCCCAGCATTTT. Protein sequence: CASRGDSLQPQHF.

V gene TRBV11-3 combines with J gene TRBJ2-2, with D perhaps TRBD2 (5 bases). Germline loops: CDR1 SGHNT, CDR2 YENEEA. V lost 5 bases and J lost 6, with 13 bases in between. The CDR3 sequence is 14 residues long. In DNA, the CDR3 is TGTGCCAGCAGCCGGGATGTGGTGTCCGGGGAGCTGTTTTTT. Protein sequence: CASSRDVVSGELFF.

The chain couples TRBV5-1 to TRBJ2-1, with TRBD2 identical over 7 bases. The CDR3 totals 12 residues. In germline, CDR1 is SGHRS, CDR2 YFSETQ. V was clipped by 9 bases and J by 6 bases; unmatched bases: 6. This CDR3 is CATRASGNEQFF. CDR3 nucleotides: TGCGCCACCAGGGCTAGCGGCAATGAGCAGTTCTTC.

CDR3 bases: TGTGCCAGCACCACAATCTCTGGAAACACCATATATTTT. As protein: CASTTISGNTIYF. The V call is TRBV28, the J call TRBJ1-3; no clear D. The V gene lost 7 bases and the J gene lost 0 bases, with 7 bases spanning the gap. The germline V gene has CDR1 MDHEN and CDR2 SYDVKM. This CDR3 region has 13 residues.

CDR3 in amino acids: CASSGSILKPTDTQYF. DNA of the CDR3: TGTGCCAGCAGTGGGAGCATTCTAAAGCCTACAGATACGCAGTATTTT. V is TRBV6-1 and J is TRBJ2-3; D is uncertain. CDR1 and CDR2 (germline): MNHNS, SASEGT. The length of the CDR3 is 16 residues. The V and J ends lost 4 bases and 3 bases respectively, with 17 bases between them.

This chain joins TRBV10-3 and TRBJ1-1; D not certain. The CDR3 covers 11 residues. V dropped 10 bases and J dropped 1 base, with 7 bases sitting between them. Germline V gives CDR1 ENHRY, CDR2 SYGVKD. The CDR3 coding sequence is TGTGCCAGCTCGGGGAACACTGAAGCTTTCTTT. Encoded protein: CASSGNTEAFF.

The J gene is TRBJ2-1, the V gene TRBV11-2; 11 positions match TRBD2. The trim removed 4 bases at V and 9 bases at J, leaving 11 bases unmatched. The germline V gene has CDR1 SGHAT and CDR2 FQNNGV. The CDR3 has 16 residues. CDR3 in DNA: TGTGCCAGCAGCTCATTAGCGGGAGGGCCGGTCCGTGAGCAGTTCTTC. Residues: CASSSLAGGPVREQFF.

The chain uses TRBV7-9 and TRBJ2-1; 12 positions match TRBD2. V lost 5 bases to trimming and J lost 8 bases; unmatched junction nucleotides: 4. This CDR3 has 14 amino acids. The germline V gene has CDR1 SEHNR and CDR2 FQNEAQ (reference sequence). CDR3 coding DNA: TGTGCCAGCAGCCCGGGACTAGCGGGTGATGAGCAGTTCTTC. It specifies CASSPGLAGDEQFF.

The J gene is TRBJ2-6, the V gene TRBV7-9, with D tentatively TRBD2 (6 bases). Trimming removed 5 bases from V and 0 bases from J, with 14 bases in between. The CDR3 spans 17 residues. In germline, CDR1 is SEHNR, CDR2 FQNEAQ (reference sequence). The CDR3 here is CASSHAGPTSGANVLTF. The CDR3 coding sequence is TGTGCCAGCAGCCATGCGGGACCGACCTCTGGGGCCAACGTCCTGACTTTC.